The present T cell receptor (beta chain) was sequenced within a study of T cell changes during pregnancy in multiple sclerosis. The count of this clone is one. Measured with immunoSEQ multiplex PCR; TCRdb has only the in-frame clones, and not every one. The table shows approximately 65,000 clones, with under 95% occurring only once. There are 14 residues in the CDR3. The ends lost 1 base at V and 11 bases at J; junction bases unmatched: 8. Germline V gene lookup returns CDR1 MGHDK and CDR2 SYGVNS. This sample comprised peripheral blood, obtained in the third trimester of pregnancy. The receptor's source is a female donor in good health, enrolled as a control in a pregnancy study. The chain uses TRBV25-1 and TRBJ2-7, with TRBD1 matching over 10 bases. The CDR3 nucleotides read TGTGCCAGCAGTGAATTAAGGGACAGGGGAGTGAAGTACTTC. Translation gives CASSELRDRGVKYF.